These 14 T cell receptor beta chains came from one sample sequenced in a study of shared clonotypes between healthy human individuals. The table came from immunoSEQ multiplex PCR; TCRdb's copy has only in-frame clones and leaves some out. The data contain some 2,500,000 clones, approximately 90% of them singletons. Specimen: naive CD4+ T cells from PBMCs. Stated subset: CD45RA+ positively selected. These receptors were taken from a man between 18 and 35 years old in good health. Some clones in this sample may be carry-over from other donors' samples.

The V gene is TRBV7-2, the J gene TRBJ1-3; TRBD1 aligns across 7 bases. V lost 5 bases, J lost 0 bases, and 7 bases stayed unmatched. Per germline, CDR1 SGHTA and CDR2 FQGNSA. The CDR3 covers 16 residues. As DNA, the CDR3 is TGTGCCAGCAGCCAAAGGGGGACAGCCTCTGGAAACACCATATATTTT. Protein product: CASSQRGTASGNTIYF.

V gene TRBV19 combines with J gene TRBJ2-7; D might be TRBD1 or TRBD2, each matching 6 bases. This CDR3 contains 14 residues. Germline CDR1 reads LNHDA; CDR2 reads SQIVND (reference sequence). V was clipped by 2 bases and J by 3 bases, with 11 bases between them. The CDR3 DNA sequence: TGTGCCAGTAGTATATCGGGGGCGAACTACGAGCAGTACTTC. Protein: CASSISGANYEQYF.

The J gene is TRBJ1-1, the V gene TRBV2; D gene unclear. CDR3 length equals 12 residues. Germline V gene lookup returns CDR1 SNHLY and CDR2 FYNNEI. The V gene lost 6 bases and the J gene lost 5 bases, with 10 bases spanning the gap. CDR3 nucleotides: TGTGCCAGCAGATTGAGGGTAACTGAAGCTTTCTTT. Translating gives CASRLRVTEAFF.

This chain connects TRBV6-6 to TRBJ1-5; possible D gene TRBD1, 6 bases. CDR3 size: 15 residues. Trimming left V 7 bases short and J 6 bases short, with 19 bases between. Germline CDR1 is MNHNY and CDR2 is SVGAGI (reference sequence). The CDR3 coding sequence is TGTGCCAGCACCCTAGGGGGGGGCGAGGGTCAGCCCCAGCATTTT. It is translated as CASTLGGGEGQPQHF.

The chain couples TRBV28 to TRBJ2-3; D is unresolved. Deletions cut 5 bases from V and 0 bases from J, with 18 bases between. Germline V gives CDR1 MDHEN, CDR2 SYDVKM. The CDR3 loop spans 17 amino acids. This CDR3 is CASSLRATWASTDTQYF. The CDR3 coding sequence is TGTGCCAGCAGTCTAAGAGCTACCTGGGCAAGCACAGATACGCAGTATTTT. The full variable domain, its missing parts supplied by reference TRBV28 and TRBJ2-3, is DVKVTQSSRYLVKRTGEKVFLECVQDMDHENMFWYRQDPGLGLRLIYFSYDVKMKEKGDIPEGYSVSREKKERFSLILESASTNQTSMYLCASSLRATWASTDTQYFGPGTRLTVL.

This sequence joins TRBV18 and TRBJ2-5; D is uncertain. The CDR3 has 14 amino acids. V was cut by 5 bases and J by 3 bases, with 13 bases left in between. Germline V lookup: CDR1 KGHSH, CDR2 LQKENI. The CDR3 DNA reads as TGTGCCAGCTCAACCGGGTGGAAGGAAGAGACCCAGTACTTC. Amino acid sequence: CASSTGWKEETQYF. The whole variable domain, filled in from reference TRBV18 and TRBJ2-5, reads NAGVMQNPRHLVRRRGQEARLRCSPMKGHSHVYWYRQLPEEGLKFMVYLQKENIIDESGMPKERFSAEFPKEGPSILRIQQVVRGDSAAYFCASSTGWKEETQYFGPGTRLLVL.

The chain is built from TRBV5-4 and TRBJ2-5; D may match TRBD1 or TRBD2 (5 bases each). V lost 3 bases to trimming and J lost 2 bases, with 14 bases between them. The CDR3 totals 15 residues. CDR1 is SGHNT and CDR2 is YYREEE in the germline V gene (reference sequence). For the CDR3, the DNA is TGTGCCAGCAGCTGGGACCTCACCTCTCAAGAGACCCAGTACTTC. It encodes CASSWDLTSQETQYF.

The chain links TRBV7-8 to TRBJ2-7; 9 nucleotides align to TRBD1. Per germline, CDR1 SGHVS and CDR2 FQNEAQ. J gave up 2 bases and V 5 bases, and 10 bases lay outside the gene matches. This CDR3 contains 16 residues. The CDR3: CASSGTPGTGTYEQYF. Here the CDR3 DNA reads TGTGCCAGCAGCGGTACCCCCGGGACAGGGACCTACGAGCAGTACTTC.

DNA for the CDR3: TGTGCCAGCAGCTTCCGCAACAATGAGCAGTTCTTC. Translating it yields CASSFRNNEQFF. The rearrangement links TRBV7-9 to TRBJ2-1; D is unclear. V dropped 3 bases and J dropped 5 bases, with 5 bases sitting between them. CDR3 size: 12 residues. CDR1 is SEHNR, CDR2 FQNEAQ, per germline (reference sequence).

This chain joins TRBV27 and TRBJ1-5; 7 bases fit TRBD1. Germline trimming cut 6 bases from V and 0 bases from J; bases unmatched to any gene: 11. Germline-derived CDR1 and CDR2 are MNHEY and SMNVEV (reference sequence). The CDR3 is made up of 17 amino acids. The CDR3 bases are TGTGCCAGCAGGCTAAACAGGGGTCCTTATAGCAATCAGCCCCAGCATTTT. Protein product: CASRLNRGPYSNQPQHF.

Regarding this clone: Other nucleotide sequences in the sample specify the same CDR3. V usage is TRBV29-1 and J usage is TRBJ2-5; D is possibly TRBD1 (6 bases). Germline V CDR1 and CDR2: SQVTM, ANQGSEA. The V gene lost 6 bases and the J gene lost 1 base, with 9 bases spanning the gap. CDR3 length: 12 residues. As DNA, the CDR3 is TGCAGCGTCGGACAGAGCCAAGAGACCCAGTACTTC. Translated: CSVGQSQETQYF.

This chain uses TRBV4-2 with TRBJ2-3; no clear D. Germline CDR1 is LGHNA and CDR2 is YNFKEQ. Between the trimmed V and J ends, which lost 6 bases and 7 bases, there was a span of 8 bases. The CDR3 extends over 11 amino acids. The chain's CDR3 is CASRIANTQYF. CDR3 sequence (DNA): TGTGCCAGCAGGATCGCAAATACGCAGTATTTT.

The V call is TRBV18, the J call TRBJ1-1; D remains ambiguous. In germline, CDR1 is KGHSH, CDR2 LQKENI. V lost 4 bases and J 4 bases, leaving 7 bases between the germline ends. The length of the CDR3 is 12 residues. The CDR3 nucleotides read TGTGCCAGCTCACTCATAGCCACTGAAGCTTTCTTT. Residues: CASSLIATEAFF.

The chain links TRBV4-1 to TRBJ1-2; D is possibly TRBD1 (6 bases). This CDR3 has 16 residues. Trimming removed 4 bases from V and 5 bases from J, with 20 bases in between. Germline V gives CDR1 MGHRA, CDR2 YSYEKL. This chain's CDR3 is CASSPVGTGLEYGYTF. CDR3 nucleotide sequence: TGCGCCAGCAGCCCCGTAGGTACAGGGCTTGAGTATGGCTACACCTTC.